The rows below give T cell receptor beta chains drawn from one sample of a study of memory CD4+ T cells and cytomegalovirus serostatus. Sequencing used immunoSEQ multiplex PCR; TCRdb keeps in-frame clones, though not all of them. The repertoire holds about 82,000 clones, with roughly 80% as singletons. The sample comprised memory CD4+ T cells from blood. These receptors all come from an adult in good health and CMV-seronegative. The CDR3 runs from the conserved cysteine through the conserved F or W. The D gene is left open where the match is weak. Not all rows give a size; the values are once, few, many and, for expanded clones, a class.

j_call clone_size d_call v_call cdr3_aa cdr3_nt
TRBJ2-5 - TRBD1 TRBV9 CASSGPGQGREETQYF TGTGCCAGCAGCGGACCGGGACAGGGGAGAGAAGAGACCCAGTACTTC
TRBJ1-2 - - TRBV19 CASSIDGDIVSYGYTF TGTGCCAGTAGTATAGACGGGGACATCGTTTCCTATGGCTACACCTTC
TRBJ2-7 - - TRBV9 CASSVATEFNEQYF TGTGCCAGCAGCGTAGCTACGGAGTTCAACGAGCAGTACTTC
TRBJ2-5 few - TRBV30 CAWSSHRETQYF TGTGCCTGGAGTTCCCACAGGGAGACCCAGTACTTC
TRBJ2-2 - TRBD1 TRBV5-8 CASSPNRGTGSNTGELFF TGTGCCAGCAGCCCGAACAGGGGCACGGGCTCGAACACCGGGGAGCTGTTTTTT
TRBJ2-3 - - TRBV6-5 CASSNRPLSTDTQYF TGTGCCAGCAGTAACCGCCCTCTCAGCACAGATACGCAGTATTTT
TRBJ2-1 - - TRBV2 CASSELSPEQFF TGTGCCAGCAGTGAACTGTCGCCTGAGCAGTTCTTC
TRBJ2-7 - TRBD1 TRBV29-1 CSVSQGLGIYEQYF TGCAGCGTCTCACAGGGGTTGGGGATCTACGAGCAGTACTTC
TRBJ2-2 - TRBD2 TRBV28 CASSFAGANTGELFF TGTGCCAGCAGTTTCGCGGGGGCGAACACCGGGGAGCTGTTTTTT
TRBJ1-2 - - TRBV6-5 CASSYVGGRIVYGYTF TGTGCCAGCAGTTACGTGGGGGGCCGGATAGTCTATGGCTACACCTTC
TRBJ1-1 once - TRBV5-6 CASSGTGHTNTEAFF TGTGCCAGCAGCGGAACGGGACACACGAACACTGAAGCTTTCTTT
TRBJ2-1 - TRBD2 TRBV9 CATNQAGGRNEQFF TGTGCCACTAACCAGGCGGGGGGAAGAAATGAGCAGTTCTTC
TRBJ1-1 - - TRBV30 CAWSRSGASEAFF TGTGCCTGGAGTCGATCGGGGGCGTCTGAAGCTTTCTTT
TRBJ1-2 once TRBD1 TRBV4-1 CASSQVGTGSLHGYTF TGCGCCAGCAGCCAAGTAGGGACAGGATCCCTCCATGGCTACACCTTC
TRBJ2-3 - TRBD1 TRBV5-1 CASSESGGSTDTQYF TGCGCCAGCAGCGAATCAGGGGGAAGCACAGATACGCAGTATTTT
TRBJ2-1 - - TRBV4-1 CASSQLRGIGAPEQFF TGCGCCAGCAGCCAACTACGGGGGATTGGGGCACCTGAGCAGTTCTTC
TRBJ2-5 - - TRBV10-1 CASSEREETQYF TGCGCCAGCAGTGAGAGGGAAGAGACCCAGTACTTC
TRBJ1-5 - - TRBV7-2 CASSLASRYSNQPQHF TGTGCCAGCAGCTTAGCGTCCAGGTATAGCAATCAGCCCCAGCATTTT
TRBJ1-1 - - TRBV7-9 CASSWGSPDWTEAFF TGTGCCAGCAGCTGGGGCAGTCCGGATTGGACTGAAGCTTTCTTT
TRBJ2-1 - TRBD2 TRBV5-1 CASSSGTTGDEQFF TGCGCCAGCAGCTCTGGGACTACGGGAGATGAGCAGTTCTTC
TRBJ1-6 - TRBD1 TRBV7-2 CASTKGQGDSPLHF TGTGCCAGCACCAAGGGACAGGGTGATTCACCCCTCCACTTT
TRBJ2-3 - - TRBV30 CAWARLRTDTQYF TGTGCCTGGGCGCGACTTCGCACAGATACGCAGTATTTT
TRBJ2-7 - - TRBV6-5 CASSDWTPPYEQYF TGTGCCAGCAGTGACTGGACGCCCCCCTACGAGCAGTACTTC
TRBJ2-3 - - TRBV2 CASSLELDTDTQYF TGTGCCAGCAGTCTCGAACTAGACACAGATACGCAGTATTTT
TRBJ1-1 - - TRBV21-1 CASRSEAFF TGTGCCAGCAGATCTGAAGCTTTCTTT
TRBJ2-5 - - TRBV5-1 CASSLGQGETQYF TGCGCCAGCAGCCTGGGACAAGGAGAGACCCAGTACTTC
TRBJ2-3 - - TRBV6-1 CASSPGDSTDTQYF TGTGCCAGCAGCCCTGGAGACAGCACAGATACGCAGTATTTT
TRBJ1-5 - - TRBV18 CASSPTTGLSNQPQHF TGTGCCAGCTCACCAACGACGGGACTTAGCAATCAGCCCCAGCATTTT
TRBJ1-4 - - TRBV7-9 CASSTSRHTNEKLFF TGTGCCAGCAGCACCAGCAGACACACGAATGAAAAACTGTTTTTT
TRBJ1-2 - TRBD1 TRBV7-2 CASSPRTGANYGYTF TGTGCCAGCAGCCCGCGGACAGGGGCTAACTATGGCTACACCTTC
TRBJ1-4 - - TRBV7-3 CASSLGRGDNEKLFF TGTGCCAGCAGCTTAGGACGGGGAGATAATGAAAAACTGTTTTTT
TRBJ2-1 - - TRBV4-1 CASSQDYSSYNEQFF TGCGCCAGCAGTCAAGACTATAGCTCCTACAATGAGCAGTTCTTC
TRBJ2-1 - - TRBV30 CAWGRGGNGEQFF TGTGCCTGGGGCCGAGGGGGAAACGGGGAGCAGTTCTTC
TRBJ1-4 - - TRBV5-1 CASSLKPGEKLFF TGCGCCAGCAGCTTAAAACCAGGGGAAAAACTGTTTTTT
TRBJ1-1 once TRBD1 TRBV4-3 CASSHINRGLGEAFF TGCGCCAGCAGCCATATAAACAGGGGGCTTGGAGAAGCTTTCTTT
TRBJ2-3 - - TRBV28 CASSLNQVTQYF TGTGCCAGCAGTTTAAATCAGGTTACGCAGTATTTT
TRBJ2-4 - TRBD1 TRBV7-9 CASSLFVGQGAKNIQYF TGTGCCAGCAGCTTGTTCGTAGGACAGGGCGCCAAAAACATTCAGTACTTC
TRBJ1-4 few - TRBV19 CASSTRIDLFF TGTGCCAGTAGTACCCGGATCGACCTGTTTTTT
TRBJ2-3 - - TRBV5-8 CASSLEGSSTDTQYF TGTGCCAGCAGCTTGGAAGGTTCTAGCACAGATACGCAGTATTTT
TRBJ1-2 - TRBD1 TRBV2 CASSDGQGMRGYTF TGTGCCAGCAGCGACGGACAGGGAATGCGAGGCTACACCTTC
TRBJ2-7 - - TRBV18 CASSPAGLPYEQYF TGTGCCAGCTCACCAGCAGGGCTCCCGTACGAGCAGTACTTC
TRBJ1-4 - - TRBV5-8 CASSLTPFNDRNEKLFF TGTGCCAGCAGCTTAACTCCTTTCAATGACAGGAATGAAAAACTGTTTTTT
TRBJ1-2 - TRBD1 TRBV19 CASSNPGQGVYGYTF TGTGCCAGTAGTAACCCGGGACAGGGAGTCTATGGCTACACCTTC
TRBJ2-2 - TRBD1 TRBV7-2 CASSPPGQGHTGELFF TGTGCCAGCAGCCCCCCGGGACAGGGTCACACCGGGGAGCTGTTTTTT
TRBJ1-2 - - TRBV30 CAWSVAGEANYGYTF TGTGCCTGGAGTGTGGCAGGAGAAGCTAACTATGGCTACACCTTC
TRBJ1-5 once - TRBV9 CASSVVAGYSNQPQHF TGTGCCAGCAGCGTAGTTGCAGGGTATAGCAATCAGCCCCAGCATTTT